This T cell receptor beta chain appears in the sequencing data of a study of blood T cell repertoires in COVID-19. Study details: Sites in the United States, Italy and Spain provided acute and convalescent COVID-19 samples. The analysed material was cDNA or gDNA that came from T cells, B-cell-depleted T cells, or PBMCs.

The CDR3 runs 14 residues. The germline gives CDR1 SGHNT, CDR2 YENEEA. Germline trimming cut 5 bases from V and 7 bases from J; bases unmatched to any gene: 4. Original processing notes: How many nucleated cells were present was estimated from reference gene primer amplification. The table came from immunoSEQ multiplex PCR; TCRdb's copy has only in-frame clones and leaves some out. Clone size and V and J calls were adopted from that table, with D and trimming inferred from the DNA. The repertoire consists of 270,000 or so clones, with around 81% occurring once and the leading ten covering roughly 3.6%. In terms of age and location, participants ranged from about 18 to 95 years and lived in about two dozen US areas.

The sequence came from a man in his forties or fifties who had recovered from COVID-19. Sequencing was carried out using PBMCs or T cells enriched from blood (not recorded which). The J gene is TRBJ1-4, the V gene TRBV11-3, with 10 nucleotides matching TRBD1. CDR3 protein: CASSLRDRGEKLFF. Here the CDR3 DNA reads TGTGCCAGCAGCCTCAGGGACAGGGGTGAAAAACTGTTTTTT.